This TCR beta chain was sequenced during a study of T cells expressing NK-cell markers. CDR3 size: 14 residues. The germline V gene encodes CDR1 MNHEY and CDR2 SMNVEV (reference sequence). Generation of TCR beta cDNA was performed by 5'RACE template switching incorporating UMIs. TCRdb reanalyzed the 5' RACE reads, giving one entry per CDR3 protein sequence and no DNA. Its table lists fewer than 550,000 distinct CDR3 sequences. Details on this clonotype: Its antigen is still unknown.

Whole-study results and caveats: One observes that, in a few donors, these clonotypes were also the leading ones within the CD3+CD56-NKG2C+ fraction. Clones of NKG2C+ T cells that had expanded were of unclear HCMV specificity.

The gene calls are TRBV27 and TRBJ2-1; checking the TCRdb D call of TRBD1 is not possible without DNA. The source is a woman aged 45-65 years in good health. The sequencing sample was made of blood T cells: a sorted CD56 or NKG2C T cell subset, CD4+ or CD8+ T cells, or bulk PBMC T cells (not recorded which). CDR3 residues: CASSSTGILAEQFF.